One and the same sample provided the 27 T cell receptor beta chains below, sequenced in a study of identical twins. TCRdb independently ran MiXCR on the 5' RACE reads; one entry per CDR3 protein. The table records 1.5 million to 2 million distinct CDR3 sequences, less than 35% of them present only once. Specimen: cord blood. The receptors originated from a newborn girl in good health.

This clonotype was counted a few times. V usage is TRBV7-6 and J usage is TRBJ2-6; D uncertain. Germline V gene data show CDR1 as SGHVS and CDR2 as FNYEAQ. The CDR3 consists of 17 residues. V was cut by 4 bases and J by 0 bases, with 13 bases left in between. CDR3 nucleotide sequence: TGTGCCAGCAGCTCCGGAGCCGTTTACTCTGGGGCCAACGTCCTGACTTTC. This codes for CASSSGAVYSGANVLTF.

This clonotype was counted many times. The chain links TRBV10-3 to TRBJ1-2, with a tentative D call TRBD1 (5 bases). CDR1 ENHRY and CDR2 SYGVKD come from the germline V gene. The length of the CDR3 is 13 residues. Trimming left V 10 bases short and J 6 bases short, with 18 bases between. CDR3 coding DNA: TGTGCCACCGCAGGCGGGGACCTAGATGGCTACACCTTC. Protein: CATAGGDLDGYTF.

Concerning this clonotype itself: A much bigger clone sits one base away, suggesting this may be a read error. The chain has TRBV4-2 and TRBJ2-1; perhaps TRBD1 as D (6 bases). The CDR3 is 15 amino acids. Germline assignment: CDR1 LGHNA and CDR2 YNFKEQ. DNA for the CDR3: TGTGCCAGCAACCAAGTAGGGGGCTCCTACAATGAGCAGTTCTTC. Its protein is CASNQVGGSYNEQFF.

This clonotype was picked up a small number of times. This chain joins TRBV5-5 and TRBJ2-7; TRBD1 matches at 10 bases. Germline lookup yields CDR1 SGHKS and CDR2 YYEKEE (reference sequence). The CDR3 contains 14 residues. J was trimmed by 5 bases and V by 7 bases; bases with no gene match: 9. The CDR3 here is CASGKGQGKNEQYF. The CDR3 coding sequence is TGTGCCAGCGGGAAGGGACAGGGGAAGAACGAGCAGTACTTC.

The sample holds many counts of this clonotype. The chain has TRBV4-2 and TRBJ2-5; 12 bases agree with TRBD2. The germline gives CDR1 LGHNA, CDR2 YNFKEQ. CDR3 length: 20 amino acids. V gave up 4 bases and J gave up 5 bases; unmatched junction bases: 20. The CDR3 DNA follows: TGTGCCAGCAGCCCCAGGGGGCTCCATTGGACTAGCGGGATTATCGAGACCCAGTACTTC. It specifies CASSPRGLHWTSGIIETQYF.

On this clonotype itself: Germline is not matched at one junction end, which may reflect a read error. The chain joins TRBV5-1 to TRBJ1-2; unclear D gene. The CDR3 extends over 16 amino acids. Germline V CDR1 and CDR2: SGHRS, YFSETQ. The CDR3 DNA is TGCGCCAGCAGCCTTAGAGAGGGTGAAGCCAACTATGGCTGCACCTTC. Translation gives CASSLREGEANYGCTF.

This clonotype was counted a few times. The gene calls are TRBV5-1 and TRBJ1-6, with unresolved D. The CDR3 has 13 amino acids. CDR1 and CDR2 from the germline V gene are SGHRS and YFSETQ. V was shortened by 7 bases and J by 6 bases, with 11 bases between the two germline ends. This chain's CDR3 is CASSNLGNSPLHF. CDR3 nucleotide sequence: TGCGCCAGCTCGAATTTGGGTAATTCACCCCTCCACTTT.

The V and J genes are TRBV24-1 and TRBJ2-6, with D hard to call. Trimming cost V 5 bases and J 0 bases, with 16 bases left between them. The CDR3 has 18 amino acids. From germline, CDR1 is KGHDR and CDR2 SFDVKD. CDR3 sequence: CATSGGLNSDSGANVLTF. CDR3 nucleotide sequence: TGTGCCACCAGTGGGGGTCTGAATTCGGACTCTGGGGCCAACGTCCTGACTTTC.

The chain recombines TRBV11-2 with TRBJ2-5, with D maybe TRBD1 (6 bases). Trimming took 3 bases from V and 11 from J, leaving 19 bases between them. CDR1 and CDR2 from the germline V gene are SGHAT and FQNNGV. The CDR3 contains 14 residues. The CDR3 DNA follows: TGTGCCAGCAGCTTTCAGGGGCTAGACAATGAGCAGTACTTC. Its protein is CASSFQGLDNEQYF. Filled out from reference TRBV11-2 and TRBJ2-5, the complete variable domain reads EAGVAQSPRYKIIEKRQSVAFWCNPISGHATLYWYQQILGQGPKLLIQFQNNGVVDDSQLPKDRFSAERLKGVDSTLKIQPAKLEDSAVYLCASSFQGLDNEQYFGPGTRLLVL.

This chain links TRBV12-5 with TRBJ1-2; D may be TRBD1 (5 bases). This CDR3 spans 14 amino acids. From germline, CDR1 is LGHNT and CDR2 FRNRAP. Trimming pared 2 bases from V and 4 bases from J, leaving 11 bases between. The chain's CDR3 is CASGLRGVSYGYTF. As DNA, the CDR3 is TGTGCTAGTGGTTTGAGGGGCGTAAGCTATGGCTACACCTTC. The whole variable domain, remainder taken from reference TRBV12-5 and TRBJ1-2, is DARVTQTPRHKVTEMGQEVTMRCQPILGHNTVFWYRQTMMQGLELLAYFRNRAPLDDSGMPKDRFSAEMPDATLATLKIQPSEPRDSAVYFCASGLRGVSYGYTFGSGTRLTVV.

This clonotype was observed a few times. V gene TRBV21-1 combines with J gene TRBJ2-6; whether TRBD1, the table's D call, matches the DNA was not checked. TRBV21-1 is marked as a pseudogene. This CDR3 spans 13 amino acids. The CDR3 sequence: CASIGAGANVLTF. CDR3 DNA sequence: TGTGCCAGCATTGGGGCCGGGGCCAACGTCCTGACTTTC.

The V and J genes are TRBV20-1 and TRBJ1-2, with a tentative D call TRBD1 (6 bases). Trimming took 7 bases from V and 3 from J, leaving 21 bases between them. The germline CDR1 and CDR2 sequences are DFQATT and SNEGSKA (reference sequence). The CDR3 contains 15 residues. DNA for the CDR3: TGCAGTGACCCGAACTCGACAGGAGTTGACTATGGCTACACCTTC. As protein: CSDPNSTGVDYGYTF.

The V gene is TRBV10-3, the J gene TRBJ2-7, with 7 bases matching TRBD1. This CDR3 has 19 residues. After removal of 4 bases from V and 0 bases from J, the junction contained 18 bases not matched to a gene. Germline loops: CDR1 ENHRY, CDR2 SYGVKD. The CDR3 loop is CAISGPLGQWELRSYEQYF. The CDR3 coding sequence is TGTGCCATCAGTGGCCCTTTGGGACAGTGGGAACTCCGCTCCTACGAGCAGTACTTC.

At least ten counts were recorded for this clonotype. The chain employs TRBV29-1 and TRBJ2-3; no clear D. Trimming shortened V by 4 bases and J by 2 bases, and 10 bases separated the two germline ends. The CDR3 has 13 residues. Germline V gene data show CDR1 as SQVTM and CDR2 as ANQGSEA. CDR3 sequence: CSVAARLTDTQYF. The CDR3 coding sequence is TGCAGCGTTGCTGCTAGGCTCACAGATACGCAGTATTTT.

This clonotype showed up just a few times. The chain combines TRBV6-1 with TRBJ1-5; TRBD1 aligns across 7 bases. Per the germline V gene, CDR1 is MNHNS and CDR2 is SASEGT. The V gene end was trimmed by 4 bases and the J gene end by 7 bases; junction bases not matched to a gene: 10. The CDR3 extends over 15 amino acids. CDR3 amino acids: CASSVGPGQAQPQHF. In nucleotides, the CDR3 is TGTGCCAGCAGTGTAGGGCCAGGACAGGCCCAGCCCCAGCATTTT.

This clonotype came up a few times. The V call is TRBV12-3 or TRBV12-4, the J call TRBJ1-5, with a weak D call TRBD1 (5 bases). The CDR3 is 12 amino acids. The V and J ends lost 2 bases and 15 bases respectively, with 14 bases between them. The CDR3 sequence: CASSLRWGVRHF. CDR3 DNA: TGTGCCAGCAGTTTACGGTGGGGGGTTAGGCATTTT.

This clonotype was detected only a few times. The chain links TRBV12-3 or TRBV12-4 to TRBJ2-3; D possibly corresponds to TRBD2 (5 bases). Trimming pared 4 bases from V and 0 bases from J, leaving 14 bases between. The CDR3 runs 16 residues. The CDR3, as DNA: TGTGCCAGCAGTTCGATGGACTGGGCTAGCACAGATACGCAGTATTTT. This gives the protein CASSSMDWASTDTQYF.

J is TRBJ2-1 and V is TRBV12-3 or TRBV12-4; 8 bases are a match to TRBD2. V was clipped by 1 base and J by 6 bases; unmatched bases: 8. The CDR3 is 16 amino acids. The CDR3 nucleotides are TGTGCCAGCAGTTTAGTATCACTAGCGGCCCCCAATGAGCAGTTCTTC. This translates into CASSLVSLAAPNEQFF.

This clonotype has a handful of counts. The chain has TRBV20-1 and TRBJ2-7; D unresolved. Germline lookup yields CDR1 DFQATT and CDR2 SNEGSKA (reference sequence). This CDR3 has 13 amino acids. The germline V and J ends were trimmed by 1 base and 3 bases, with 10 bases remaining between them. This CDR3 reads CSARVAVHYEQYF. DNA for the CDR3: TGCAGTGCTAGAGTGGCTGTCCACTACGAGCAGTACTTC.

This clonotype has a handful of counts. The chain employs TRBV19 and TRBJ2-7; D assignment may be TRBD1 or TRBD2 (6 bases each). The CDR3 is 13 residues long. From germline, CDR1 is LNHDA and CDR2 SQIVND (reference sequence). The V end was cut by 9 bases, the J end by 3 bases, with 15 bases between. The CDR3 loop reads CASSPGAGYEQYF. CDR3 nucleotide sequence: TGTGCCAGCTCCCCGGGGGCCGGCTACGAGCAGTACTTC.

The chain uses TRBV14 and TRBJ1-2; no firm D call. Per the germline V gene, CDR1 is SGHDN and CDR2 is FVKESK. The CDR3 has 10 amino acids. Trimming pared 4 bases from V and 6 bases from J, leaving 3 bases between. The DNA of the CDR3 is TGTGCCAGCAGCCCCCATGGCTACACCTTC. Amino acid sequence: CASSPHGYTF.

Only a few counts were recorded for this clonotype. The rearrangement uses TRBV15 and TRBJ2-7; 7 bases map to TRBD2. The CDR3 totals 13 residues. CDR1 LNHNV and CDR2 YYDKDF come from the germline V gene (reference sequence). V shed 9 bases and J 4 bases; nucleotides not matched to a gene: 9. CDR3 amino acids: CATNRDYHYEQYF. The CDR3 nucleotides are TGTGCCACAAACCGGGACTACCATTACGAGCAGTACTTC.

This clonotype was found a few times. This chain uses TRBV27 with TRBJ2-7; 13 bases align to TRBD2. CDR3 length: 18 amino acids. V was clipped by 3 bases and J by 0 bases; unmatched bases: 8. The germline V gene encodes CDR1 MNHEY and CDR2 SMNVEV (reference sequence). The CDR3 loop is CASSLGPGLAGRSYEQYF. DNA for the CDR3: TGTGCCAGCAGTTTGGGGCCGGGACTAGCGGGACGCTCCTACGAGCAGTACTTC.

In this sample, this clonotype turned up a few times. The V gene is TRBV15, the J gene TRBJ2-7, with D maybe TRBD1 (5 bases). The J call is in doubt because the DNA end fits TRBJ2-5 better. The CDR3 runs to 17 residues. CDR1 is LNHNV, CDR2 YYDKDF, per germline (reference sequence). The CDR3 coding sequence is TGTGCCACCAGCAGCCCTCTGCTGGGCAGGACACAAGAGACCCAGTACTTC. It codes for CATSSPLLGRTQETQYF.

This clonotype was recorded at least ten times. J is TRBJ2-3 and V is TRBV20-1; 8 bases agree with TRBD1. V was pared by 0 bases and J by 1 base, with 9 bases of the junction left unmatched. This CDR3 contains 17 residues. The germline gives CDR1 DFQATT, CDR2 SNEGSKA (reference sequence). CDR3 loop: CSARDLQDRARTDTQYF. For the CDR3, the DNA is TGCAGTGCTAGAGATTTACAGGACAGGGCCCGCACAGATACGCAGTATTTT.

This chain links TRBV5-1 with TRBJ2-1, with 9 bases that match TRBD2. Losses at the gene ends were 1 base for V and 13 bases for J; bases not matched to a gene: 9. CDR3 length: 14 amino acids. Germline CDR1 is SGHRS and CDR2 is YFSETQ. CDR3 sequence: CASSLLRTSDAQFF. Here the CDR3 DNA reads TGCGCCAGCAGCTTGCTCCGGACTAGCGATGCCCAGTTCTTC.

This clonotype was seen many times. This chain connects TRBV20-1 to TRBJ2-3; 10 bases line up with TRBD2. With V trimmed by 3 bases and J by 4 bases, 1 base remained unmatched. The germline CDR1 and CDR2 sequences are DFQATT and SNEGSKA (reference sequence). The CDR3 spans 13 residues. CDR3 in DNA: TGCAGTGCTAGCCTAGCGGGGGCAGATACGCAGTATTTT. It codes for CSASLAGADTQYF.